A selection of T cell receptor beta chains follows, all from one sample in a study of blood T cell repertoires in COVID-19. This table comes from immunoSEQ multiplex PCR, and its TCRdb copy is limited to in-frame clones, with some not included. The top ten hold 1.5% to 2% of the sample, which has 350,000 or so clones, about 91% seen once. The specimen sequenced was peripheral blood. These receptors were obtained from a woman aged 30 to 39 with COVID-19, enrolled during active disease. Both conserved end residues are part of each CDR3. The D gene is left open where the match is weak. Only some rows state a clone size, as once, few, many or a class for expanded clones.

TRBD1	TRBV24-1	once	13	TRBJ1-5	TGTGCCTCAGGACAGGGAGGCAATCAGCCCCAGCATTTT	CASGQGGNQPQHF
TRBD1	TRBV6-5	.	15	TRBJ2-7	TGTGCCAGCAGGGGCTCGGGGACAGGGGCCTACGAGCAGTACTTC	CASRGSGTGAYEQYF
TRBD1	TRBV6-1	once	15	TRBJ1-2	TGTGCCAGCAGTGAAACGGGACAGCTATCCTATGGCTACACCTTC	CASSETGQLSYGYTF
TRBD1	TRBV18	.	15	TRBJ2-3	TGTGCCAGCTCACCAGGACAGGTCAGGGGAGATACGCAGTATTTT	CASSPGQVRGDTQYF
.	TRBV27	.	14	TRBJ1-1	TGTGCCAGCAGTACAATCAGTGGAGTCACTGAAGCTTTCTTT	CASSTISGVTEAFF
.	TRBV18	.	15	TRBJ1-1	TGTGCCAGCTCCCCTAGACCCAGGGGAGTAACTGAAGCTTTCTTT	CASSPRPRGVTEAFF
TRBD1	TRBV7-9	.	14	TRBJ2-7	TGTGCCAGCAGCTCGGGACAGGGGGCCTACGAGCAGTACTTC	CASSSGQGAYEQYF
.	TRBV6-5	.	14	TRBJ2-2	TGTGCCAGCTTGCATAGGGGTAACACCGGGGAGCTGTTTTTT	CASLHRGNTGELFF
.	TRBV3-1/TRBV3-2	.	15	TRBJ1-2	TGTGCCAGCAGCCAAGATGACAGACGAACTAGCGGCTACACCTTC	CASSQDDRRTSGYTF
.	TRBV6-6	.	12	TRBJ1-1	TGTGCCAGCAGTCAGGGGCTGGGTGAAGCTTTCTTT	CASSQGLGEAFF
.	TRBV5-6	.	13	TRBJ1-2	TGTGCCAGCAGCCGCGACAGAAACTATGGCTACACCTTC	CASSRDRNYGYTF